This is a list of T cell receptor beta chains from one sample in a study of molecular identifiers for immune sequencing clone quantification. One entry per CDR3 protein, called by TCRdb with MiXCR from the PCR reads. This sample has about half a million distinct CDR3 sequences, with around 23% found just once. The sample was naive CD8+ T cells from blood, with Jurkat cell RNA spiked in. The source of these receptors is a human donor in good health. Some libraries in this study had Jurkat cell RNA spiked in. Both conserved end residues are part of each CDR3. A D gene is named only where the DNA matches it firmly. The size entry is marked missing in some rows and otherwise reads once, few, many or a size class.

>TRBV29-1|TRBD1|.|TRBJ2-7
CSVETGGPSYEQYF
TGCAGCGTTGAAACAGGGGGGCCCTCCTACGAGCAGTACTTC
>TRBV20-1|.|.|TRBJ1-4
CSASLWDHPNEKLFF
TGCAGTGCTAGTCTGTGGGATCACCCTAATGAAAAACTGTTTTTT
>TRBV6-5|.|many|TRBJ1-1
CASSYTGLGTEAFF
TGTGCCAGCAGTTACACAGGGTTGGGCACTGAAGCTTTCTTT
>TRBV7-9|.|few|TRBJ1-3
CASYGGYSGNTIYF
TGTGCCAGCTACGGGGGGTACTCTGGAAACACCATATATTTT
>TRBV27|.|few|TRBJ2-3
CASSLLGGGITDTQYF
TGTGCCAGCAGTTTACTGGGAGGGGGCATCACAGATACGCAGTATTTT
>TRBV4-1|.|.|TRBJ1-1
CASSRGRGRYTEAFF
TGCGCCAGCAGCCGAGGACGCGGGAGGTACACTGAAGCTTTCTTT
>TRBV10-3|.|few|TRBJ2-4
CAISETVGDIQYF
TGTGCCATCAGTGAAACAGTAGGGGACATTCAGTACTTC
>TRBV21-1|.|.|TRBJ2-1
CASSKELAGRQRGNEQFF
TGTGCCAGCAGCAAAGAACTAGCGGGCCGACAACGTGGCAATGAGCAGTTCTTC
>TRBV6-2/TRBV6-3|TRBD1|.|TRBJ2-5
CASSERGLETQYF
TGTGCCAGCAGTGAGAGGGGGCTGGAGACCCAGTACTTC
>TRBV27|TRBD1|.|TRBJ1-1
CASSLSTGYQAFF
TGTGCCAGCAGTTTATCGACAGGGTATCAAGCTTTCTTT
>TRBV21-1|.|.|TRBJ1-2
CASSKVGTDTSYGYTF
TGTGCCAGCAGCAAAGTTGGGACAGACACTAGCTATGGCTACACCTTC
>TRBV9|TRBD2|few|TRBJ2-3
CASSVHPAAGAGTDTQYF
TGTGCCAGCAGCGTACACCCTGCAGCGGGAGCGGGCACAGATACGCAGTATTTT
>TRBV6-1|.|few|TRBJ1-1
CASSAPWGGGDTEAFF
TGTGCCAGCAGTGCCCCATGGGGGGGCGGGGACACTGAAGCTTTCTTT
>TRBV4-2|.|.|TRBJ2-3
CASSQPGGTDTQYF
TGTGCCAGCAGCCAACCGGGTGGTACAGATACGCAGTATTTT
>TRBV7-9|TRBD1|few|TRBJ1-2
CASSPPGQGKYGYTF
TGTGCCAGCAGCCCCCCGGGACAGGGAAAGTATGGCTACACCTTC
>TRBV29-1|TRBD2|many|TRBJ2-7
CSVGEGLAGIGEQYF
TGCAGCGTGGGCGAGGGACTAGCGGGGATTGGCGAGCAGTACTTC
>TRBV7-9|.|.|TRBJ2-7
CASSLGARTYEQYF
TGTGCCAGCAGCTTAGGGGCACGAACTTACGAGCAGTACTTC
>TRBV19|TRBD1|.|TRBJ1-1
CASQEWGQGNTEAFF
TGTGCCAGTCAAGAGTGGGGACAGGGGAACACTGAAGCTTTCTTT
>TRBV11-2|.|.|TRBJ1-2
CASSLLPADYGYTF
TGTGCCAGCAGCTTATTGCCAGCCGACTATGGCTACACCTTC